This TCR beta chain was sequenced during a study of cytomegalovirus exposure and HLA in healthy donors. Across the study: One earlier analysis, a look at roughly 170 million T cells, found some 110 million unique TCR beta sequences. Study-wide points: In presence/absence analyses, roughly uniform sequencing depth across donors was assumed. In the analysis, some V segments, TRBV6-2 and TRBV6-3 included, were excluded as indistinguishable. A later analysis found common viral pathogens apparently linked to several of the most significant clusters.

V was trimmed by 2 bases and J by 0 bases, leaving 5 bases between them. The CDR3 is 13 residues long. The germline gives CDR1 SGHNT, CDR2 YYREEE (reference sequence). PCR was performed using 60 Vbeta and 13 Jbeta primers. The assay was immunoSEQ multiplex PCR, and TCRdb's table has in-frame clones only and misses some. In the table there are some 190,000 clones, 82% of which are singletons. On this clone itself: What it recognizes is unknown.

The V and J genes are TRBV5-4 and TRBJ1-2; D unresolved. The receptor's source is a man between 40 and 49 years old in good health and CMV-seronegative. Sequenced input: PBMCs. CDR3 nucleotides: TGTGCCAGCAGCTTTGACACTAACTATGGCTACACCTTC. Residues: CASSFDTNYGYTF.